This T cell receptor (beta chain) was captured by sequencing in a study of T cell responses to AZD1222 COVID-19 vaccine (dated by TCRdb to about 2021). Some background on the complete study: A total of 233 trial participants underwent TCR sequencing, of whom roughly 210 received two doses of AZD1222 and about 25 received two doses of the MenACWY control vaccine. Trial participants were enrolled into age subgroups of 18-55, 56-69 and 70-plus years, which contained 148, 28 and 57 TCR-sequenced participants, respectively. Summary of the overall study and its limitations: Because no samples from the day 14 peak response were available, repertoires could be characterized only after the peak T cell response. Conclusions about previously exposed vaccinees were limited because only a handful of AZD1222 recipients were SARS-CoV-2 seropositive at baseline. After two AZD1222 doses, spike-specific TCR breadth and depth were significantly higher than at day 0 and than in MenACWY recipients. The 56-69-year group was small, and its depth increase did not reach significance, likely because of low power. The whole spike protein was spanned by vaccine-associated CD4 TCRs, and dominant responses were seen in regions 160-218 and 743-854. Reportedly, almost half of the unique spike-specific TCRs recognized epitopes lying outside the regions that are mutated in the B.1.351 and B.1.1.7 variants. Most participants were white British and females outnumbered males, and the authors suggested that clonal diversity may have been underestimated.

What the time point label conveys for this sample: about 28 days (+/-7) after the second vaccine dose. AZD1222 recipients whose second dose came at about 4 weeks and those whose second dose came at about 12 weeks were combined into one group, since spike-specific TCR depth and breadth did not differ between the two schedules. Vaccinee samples were obtained from the UK trials COV001 and COV002, which included a single-blind randomized controlled phase 2/3 trial of AZD1222 (ChAdOx1 nCoV-19) in healthy adults. For TCRbeta chain sequencing, PBMC samples from trial participants were taken at day 0 and at day 28 after the second dose. Remarks on this clone: The antigen it recognizes is unknown. No clone much larger than this one lies a single base away; base qualities are absent.

The CDR3 sequence holds 12 residues, the cysteine and phenylalanine included. The retained sequence is limited to the CDR3, 36 bases, with the frame set at the first base. V loses 5 bases of germline sequence and J loses 9 bases, and the interval between the two ends is 13 bases. CDR1 and CDR2 were assigned from the germline V gene as MGHDK and SYGVNS. The CDR3 regions of human TCRbeta chains were subjected to immunosequencing. The authors' analysis ran thus. Repertoire TCRs were checked for matches against a reference library of SARS-CoV-2-specific TCRs that had been generated using the MIRA antigen-specificity platform. Breadth meant the fraction of unique TCRs that were SARS-CoV-2-associated, whereas depth meant the fraction of total T cells that were SARS-CoV-2-associated. Using the MIRA data, each spike-specific TCR was mapped to the spike region that the TCR reacts to and placed in a CD4 or CD8 class. Log10-transformed breadth and depth values were compared by one-way ANOVA with Sidak's multiple comparisons tests. TCRdb carries this immuneACCESS record with in-frame sequences only. Its versions omit some clonotypes, under half of them owing to an unresolved V gene in the studies checked, with the rest unexplained. The V and J calls and the clone size are those of that table, but D and trimming were determined from the DNA. A total of tens of thousands of clones appear in this sample, 80% to 90% of them only once. Over 25% of the sample is held by the ten biggest clonotypes.

This sequence uses TRBV25-1 and TRBJ1-2; matching of 5 bases hints at TRBD1 as the D gene. Sequencing used peripheral blood, obtained 28 days after the second AZD1222 dose. This receptor was identified in an adult who received the AZD1222 COVID-19 vaccine. In nucleotides, the sequence is TGTGCCAGCAGTTCCCAAGGGGTGAGCTACACCTTC. This gives the protein CASSSQGVSYTF.